This passage covers 17 T cell receptor beta chains from one sample sequenced in a study of OX40 agonist ivuxolimab in advanced cancers. The data were produced by immunoSEQ multiplex PCR, yet TCRdb's version contains in-frame clones alone and is incomplete. The sample contains under 85,000 clones, around 94% of which appear only once. Sequencing was performed on CD4+ or CD8+ T cells sorted from blood, taken in a trial of the OX40 agonist ivuxolimab. Receptors originate from an adult with an advanced solid tumor such as melanoma, head and neck, liver or kidney cancer.

The V call is TRBV7-9, the J call TRBJ2-2; 11 bases fit TRBD1. CDR3 length equals 16 residues. The J segment lost 4 bases and the V segment lost 5 bases, leaving 6 bases of the junction unmatched. The germline V gene has CDR1 SEHNR and CDR2 FQNEAQ (reference sequence). The CDR3 nucleotides read TGTGCCAGCAGCCAGGACAGGGGGCGAGTCACCGGGGAGCTGTTTTTT. As protein: CASSQDRGRVTGELFF. Full variable domain (outside the CDR3, taken from reference TRBV7-9 and TRBJ2-2): DTGVSQNPRHKITKRGQNVTFRCDPISEHNRLYWYRQTLGQGPEFLTYFQNEAQLEKSRLLSDRFSAERPKGSFSTLEIQRTEQGDSAMYLCASSQDRGRVTGELFFGEGSRLTVL.

V gene TRBV19 combines with J gene TRBJ2-2; TRBD1 matches at 8 bases. The germline CDR1 and CDR2 sequences are LNHDA and SQIVND (reference sequence). Trimming took 5 bases from V and 6 from J; bases not matched to a gene: 5. The CDR3 is made up of 14 amino acids. The DNA of the CDR3 is TGTGCCAGTAGTGCCGGACAGGGCGCCGGGGAGCTGTTTTTT. Encoded protein: CASSAGQGAGELFF.

The J gene is TRBJ2-1, the V gene TRBV2; either TRBD1 or TRBD2 may supply D (5 bases each). Germline values: CDR1 SNHLY, CDR2 FYNNEI. This CDR3 has 16 amino acids. Between the trimmed V and J ends, which lost 8 bases and 0 bases, there was a span of 17 bases. The chain's CDR3 is CASGGGSDSSYNEQFF. The CDR3 bases are TGTGCCAGCGGAGGCGGTAGCGACAGCTCCTACAATGAGCAGTTCTTC.

The chain employs TRBV6-1 and TRBJ2-1; 11 positions match TRBD2. V lost 2 bases, J lost 8 bases, and 5 bases stayed unmatched. This CDR3 region has 15 residues. Germline-derived CDR1 and CDR2 are MNHNS and SASEGT. CDR3 residues: CASSEYVLAGDEQFF. The CDR3 DNA follows: TGTGCCAGCAGTGAATATGTACTAGCGGGAGATGAGCAGTTCTTC.

The gene calls are TRBV7-9 and TRBJ2-5; the D gene is possibly TRBD1 (5 bases). The J call may be faulty, since TRBJ2-7 better matches the DNA end. The CDR3 totals 14 residues. CDR1 is SEHNR and CDR2 is FQNEAQ in the germline V gene (reference sequence). Here the CDR3 reads CASSPPSGIHEQYF. For the CDR3, the DNA is TGTGCCAGCAGCCCCCCATCAGGGATTCACGAGCAGTACTTC.

V is TRBV29-1 and J is TRBJ1-2, with 9 bases fitting TRBD1. The CDR3 loop spans 11 amino acids. The V gene's germline CDR1 is SQVTM and CDR2 ANQGSEA. The V segment lost 7 bases and the J segment 6 bases; nucleotides outside the gene matches: 3. In DNA form, the CDR3 reads TGCAGCGCTAGGGACAGGGATGGCTACACCTTC. It is translated as CSARDRDGYTF.

The chain carries TRBV19 and TRBJ1-1; tentative D call: TRBD1 (5 bases). This CDR3 is built from 13 residues. Germline V gene sequence: CDR1 LNHDA, CDR2 SQIVND (reference sequence). Trimming took off 1 base at V and 7 bases at J, with 10 bases between the two ends. The DNA of the CDR3 is TGTGCCAGTAGTATAGCAGGGATGGGTGAAGCTTTCTTT. Translating gives CASSIAGMGEAFF.

By share, this clone ranks as medium-sized. This chain uses TRBV25-1 with TRBJ2-7; 7 bases fit TRBD1. V was clipped by 10 bases and J by 5 bases; unmatched bases: 11. The CDR3 has 13 amino acids. Germline CDR1 is MGHDK and CDR2 is SYGVNS. The CDR3 reads CATRTGTWDEQYF. CDR3 nucleotide sequence: TGTGCCACCAGGACAGGCACCTGGGACGAGCAGTACTTC.

V usage is TRBV9 and J usage is TRBJ1-1; weak D call: TRBD1 (6 bases). Germline V lookup: CDR1 SGDLS, CDR2 YYNGEE. The CDR3 runs 12 residues. With 3 bases removed from V and 8 bases from J, the gap between germline ends came to 11 bases. DNA of the CDR3: TGTGCCAGCAGCGAGGGGGTAGGAGAAGCTTTCTTT. Protein sequence: CASSEGVGEAFF.

As for this clone: The junction departs from germline at one end; a sequencing error may be responsible. The V call is TRBV19, the J call TRBJ2-7, with 9 bases matching TRBD2. This CDR3 is built from 11 residues. Germline V gene data show CDR1 as LNHDA and CDR2 as SQIVND (reference sequence). Written as DNA, the CDR3 is TGTGCCAGTAGTGGTAGCGGGAGTGTTATCTTC. This sequence encodes CASSGSGSVIF.

This chain links TRBV11-2 with TRBJ2-7; 8 nucleotides agree with TRBD1. Germline V gene lookup returns CDR1 SGHAT and CDR2 FQNNGV. The CDR3 runs 14 residues. V was pared by 6 bases and J by 4 bases, with 8 bases of the junction left unmatched. The CDR3: CASSIGTGAYEQYF. The CDR3 DNA reads as TGTGCCAGCAGTATAGGGACAGGTGCGTACGAGCAGTACTTC.

This chain connects TRBV13 to TRBJ2-7; the match to TRBD2 covers 9 bases. The J segment lost 6 bases and the V segment lost 3 bases, leaving 6 bases of the junction unmatched. Germline V gives CDR1 PRHDT, CDR2 FYEKMQ (reference sequence). The CDR3 loop spans 14 amino acids. CDR3 residues: CASSFAGGPGEQYF. CDR3 sequence (DNA): TGTGCCAGCAGCTTCGCGGGAGGGCCTGGCGAGCAGTACTTC. Filled out from reference TRBV13 and TRBJ2-7, the complete variable domain reads AAGVIQSPRHLIKEKRETATLKCYPIPRHDTVYWYQQGPGQDPQFLISFYEKMQSDKGSIPDRFSAQQFSDYHSELNMSSLELGDSALYFCASSFAGGPGEQYFGPGTRLTVT.

The rearrangement links TRBV4-1 to TRBJ1-2; D is uncertain. The germline V gene encodes CDR1 MGHRA and CDR2 YSYEKL. CDR3 length: 13 amino acids. V lost 4 bases and J lost 4, with 10 bases in between. The CDR3 bases are TGCGCCAGCAGCCTTTCGGCCAGCTATGGCTACACCTTC. Translation: CASSLSASYGYTF.

V and J are TRBV9 and TRBJ1-3; no reliable D call. The CDR3 covers 14 residues. Trimming shortened V by 3 bases and J by 0 bases, and 7 bases separated the two germline ends. CDR1 SGDLS and CDR2 YYNGEE come from the germline V gene. CDR3 sequence reads: CASSGKDSGNTIYF. CDR3 nucleotide sequence: TGTGCCAGCAGCGGGAAGGACTCTGGAAACACCATATATTTT.

This chain connects TRBV27 to TRBJ2-7; 11 nucleotides agree with TRBD1. Germline V CDR1 and CDR2: MNHEY, SMNVEV (reference sequence). With 5 bases clipped from V and 1 base from J, the junction kept 4 bases outside the gene matches. The CDR3 is made up of 15 amino acids. This CDR3 reads CASSPGTGGSYEQYF. The CDR3 bases are TGTGCCAGCAGTCCTGGGACAGGGGGTTCCTACGAGCAGTACTTC.

V is TRBV27 and J is TRBJ2-1, with D unresolved. The CDR3 consists of 13 residues. The V gene lost 1 base and the J gene lost 10 bases, with 11 bases spanning the gap. Per the germline V gene, CDR1 is MNHEY and CDR2 is SMNVEV (reference sequence). For the CDR3, the DNA is TGTGCCAGCAGTTTATATGCCCGGGCGGAGCAGTTCTTC. Protein product: CASSLYARAEQFF.

The chain has TRBV9 and TRBJ2-1; TRBD1 aligns across 10 bases. Per the germline V gene, CDR1 is SGDLS and CDR2 is YYNGEE. V lost 4 bases and J lost 8; bases outside the gene matches: 6. There are 14 residues in the CDR3. The CDR3 sequence is CASSTGTGVDEQFF. CDR3 coding DNA: TGTGCCAGCAGCACAGGGACAGGGGTGGATGAGCAGTTCTTC.